This TCR beta chain was documented in a study of long-term antiretroviral therapy in people with HIV. Study-level points and caveats: Clones with expansion before ART led the repertoire at all time points. Spans of CDR3 length were tighter for HIV repertoires than for controls.

In the case of this clone: The antigen is unknown.

The CDR3 is 15 residues long. Germline V lookup: CDR1 ENHRY, CDR2 SYGVKD. V lost 6 bases to trimming and J lost 6 bases, with 20 bases between them. Researchers report immunoSEQ v3.0 was run at survey level. The data were produced by immunoSEQ multiplex PCR, yet TCRdb's version contains in-frame clones alone and is incomplete. The table includes 16,000 or so clones, around 82% detected once. This specimen consisted of unsorted PBMCs, obtained 0.1 years before starting antiretroviral therapy. The chain recombines TRBV10-3 with TRBJ1-1; D possibly corresponds to TRBD1 (6 bases). The origin of this receptor is a man aged 18-30 years with HIV. CDR3 sequence: CAISSGQQGASEAFF. In nucleotides, the CDR3 is TGTGCCATCAGCTCAGGGCAACAGGGAGCCTCTGAAGCTTTCTTT.